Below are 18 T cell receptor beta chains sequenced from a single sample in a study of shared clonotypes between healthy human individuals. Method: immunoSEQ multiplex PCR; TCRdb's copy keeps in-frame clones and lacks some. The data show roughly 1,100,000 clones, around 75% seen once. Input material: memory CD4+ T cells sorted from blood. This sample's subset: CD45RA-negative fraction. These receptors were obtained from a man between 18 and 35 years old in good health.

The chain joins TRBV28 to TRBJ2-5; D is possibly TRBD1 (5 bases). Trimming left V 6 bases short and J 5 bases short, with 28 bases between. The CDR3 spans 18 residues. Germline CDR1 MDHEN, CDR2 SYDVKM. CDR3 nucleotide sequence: TGTGCCAGCAGACGACTCAGGGCGGTAGATCCATCGAGGGAGACCCAGTACTTC. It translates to CASRRLRAVDPSRETQYF.

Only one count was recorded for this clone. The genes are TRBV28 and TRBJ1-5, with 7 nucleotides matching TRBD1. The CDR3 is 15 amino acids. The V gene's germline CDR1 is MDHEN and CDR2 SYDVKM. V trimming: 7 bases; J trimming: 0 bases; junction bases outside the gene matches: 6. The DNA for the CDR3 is TGTGCCAGCACCCCGACAGGGTTTAGCAATCAGCCCCAGCATTTT. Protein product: CASTPTGFSNQPQHF.

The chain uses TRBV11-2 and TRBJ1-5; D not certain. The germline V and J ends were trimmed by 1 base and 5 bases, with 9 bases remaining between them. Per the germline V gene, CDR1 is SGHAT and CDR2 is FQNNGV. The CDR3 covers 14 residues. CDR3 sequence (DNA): TGTGCCAGCAGCTTAGGAGTCGGGGATCAGCCCCAGCATTTT. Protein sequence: CASSLGVGDQPQHF.

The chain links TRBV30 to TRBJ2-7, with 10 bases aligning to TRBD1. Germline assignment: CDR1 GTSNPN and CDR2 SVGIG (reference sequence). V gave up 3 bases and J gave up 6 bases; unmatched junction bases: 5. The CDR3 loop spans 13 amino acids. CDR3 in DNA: TGTGCCTGGAGAGCGACAGGGGGCGGCGAGCAGTACTTC. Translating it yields CAWRATGGGEQYF.

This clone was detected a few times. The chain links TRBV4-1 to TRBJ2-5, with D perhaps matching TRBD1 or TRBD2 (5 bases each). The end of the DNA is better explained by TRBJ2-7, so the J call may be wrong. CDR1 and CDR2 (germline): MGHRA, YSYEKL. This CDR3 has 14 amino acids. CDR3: CASSPRGGTYEQYF. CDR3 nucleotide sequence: TGCGCCAGCAGCCCCCGGGGCGGAACCTACGAGCAGTACTTC.

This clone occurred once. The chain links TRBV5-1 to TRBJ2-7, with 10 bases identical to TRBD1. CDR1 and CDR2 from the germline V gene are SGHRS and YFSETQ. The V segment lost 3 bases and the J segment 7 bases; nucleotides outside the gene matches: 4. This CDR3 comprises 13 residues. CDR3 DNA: TGCGCCAGCAGCTCCCGGGACAGGGGTGAGCAGTACTTC. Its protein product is CASSSRDRGEQYF.

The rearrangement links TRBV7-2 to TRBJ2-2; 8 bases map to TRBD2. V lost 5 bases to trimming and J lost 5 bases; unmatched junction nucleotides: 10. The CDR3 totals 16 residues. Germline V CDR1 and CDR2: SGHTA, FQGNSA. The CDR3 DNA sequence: TGTGCCAGCAGCAGTACCGGGACTAGTTCGACCGGGGAGCTGTTTTTT. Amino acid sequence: CASSSTGTSSTGELFF.

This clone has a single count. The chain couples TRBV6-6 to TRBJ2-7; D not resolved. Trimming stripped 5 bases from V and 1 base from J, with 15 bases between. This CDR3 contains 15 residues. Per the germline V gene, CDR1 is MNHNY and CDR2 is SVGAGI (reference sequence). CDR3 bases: TGTGCCAGCAGTCATCGAGACCCAGGATCCTACGAGCAGTACTTC. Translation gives CASSHRDPGSYEQYF.

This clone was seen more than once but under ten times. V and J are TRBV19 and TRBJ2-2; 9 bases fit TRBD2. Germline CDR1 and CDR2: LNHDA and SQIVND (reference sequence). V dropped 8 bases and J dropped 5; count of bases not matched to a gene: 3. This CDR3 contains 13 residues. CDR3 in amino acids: CASVAGVTGELFF. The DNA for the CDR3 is TGTGCCAGTGTAGCGGGAGTAACCGGGGAGCTGTTTTTT.

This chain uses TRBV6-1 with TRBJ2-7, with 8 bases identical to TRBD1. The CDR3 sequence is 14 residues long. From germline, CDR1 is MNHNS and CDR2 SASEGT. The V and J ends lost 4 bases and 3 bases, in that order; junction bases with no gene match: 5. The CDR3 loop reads CASSVEDRDYEQYF. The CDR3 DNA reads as TGTGCCAGCAGTGTCGAGGACAGGGACTACGAGCAGTACTTC.

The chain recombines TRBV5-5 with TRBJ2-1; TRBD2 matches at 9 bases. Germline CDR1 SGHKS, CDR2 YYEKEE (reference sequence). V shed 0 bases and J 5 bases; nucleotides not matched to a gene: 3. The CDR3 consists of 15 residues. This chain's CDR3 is CASSLVPSGDNEQFF. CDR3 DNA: TGTGCCAGCAGCTTGGTGCCTAGCGGGGACAATGAGCAGTTCTTC.

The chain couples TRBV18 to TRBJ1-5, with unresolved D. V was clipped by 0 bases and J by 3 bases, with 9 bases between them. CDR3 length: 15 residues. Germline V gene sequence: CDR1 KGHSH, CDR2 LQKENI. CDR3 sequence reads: CASSPPGDYNQPQHF. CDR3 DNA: TGTGCCAGCTCACCACCTGGAGACTACAATCAGCCCCAGCATTTT.

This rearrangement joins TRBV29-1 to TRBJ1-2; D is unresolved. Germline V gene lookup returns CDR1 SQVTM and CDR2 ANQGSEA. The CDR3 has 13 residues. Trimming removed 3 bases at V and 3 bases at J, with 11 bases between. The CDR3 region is CSVDSGNDYGYTF. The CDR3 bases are TGCAGCGTTGACTCAGGTAACGACTATGGCTACACCTTC. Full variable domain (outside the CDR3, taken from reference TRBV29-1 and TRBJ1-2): SAVISQKPSRDICQRGTSLTIQCQVDSQVTMMFWYRQQPGQSLTLIATANQGSEATYESGFVIDKFPISRPNLTFSTLTVSNMSPEDSSIYLCSVDSGNDYGYTFGSGTRLTVV.

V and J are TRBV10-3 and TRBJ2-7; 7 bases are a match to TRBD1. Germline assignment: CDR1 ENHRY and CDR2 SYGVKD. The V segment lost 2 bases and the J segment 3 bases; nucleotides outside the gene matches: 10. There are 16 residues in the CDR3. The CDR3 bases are TGTGCCATCAGTGAGAAGCGGCAGGGGGAAGGCTACGAGCAGTACTTC. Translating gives CAISEKRQGEGYEQYF.

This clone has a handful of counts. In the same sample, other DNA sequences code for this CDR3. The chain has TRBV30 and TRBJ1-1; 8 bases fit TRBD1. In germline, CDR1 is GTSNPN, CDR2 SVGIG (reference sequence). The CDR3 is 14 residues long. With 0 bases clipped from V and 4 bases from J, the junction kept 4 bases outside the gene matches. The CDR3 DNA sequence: TGTGCCTGGAGTGTACTACAGGGGGGCACTGAAGCTTTCTTT. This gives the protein CAWSVLQGGTEAFF.

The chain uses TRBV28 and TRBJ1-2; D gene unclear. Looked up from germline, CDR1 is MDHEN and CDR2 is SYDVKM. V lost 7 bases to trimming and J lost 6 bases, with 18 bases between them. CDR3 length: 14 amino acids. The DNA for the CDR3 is TGTGCCAGCAAGTATTATATGTCGGGTAATGGCTACACCTTC. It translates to CASKYYMSGNGYTF.

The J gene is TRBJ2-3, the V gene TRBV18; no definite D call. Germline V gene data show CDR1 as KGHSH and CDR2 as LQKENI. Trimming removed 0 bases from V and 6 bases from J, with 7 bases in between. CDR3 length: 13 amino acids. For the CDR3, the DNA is TGTGCCAGCTCACCACCGGCTAGGGATACGCAGTATTTT. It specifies CASSPPARDTQYF.

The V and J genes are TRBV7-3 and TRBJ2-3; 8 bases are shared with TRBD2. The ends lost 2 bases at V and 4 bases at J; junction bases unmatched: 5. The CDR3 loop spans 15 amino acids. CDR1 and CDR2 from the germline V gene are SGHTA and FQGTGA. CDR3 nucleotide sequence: TGTGCCAGCAGCTTACGCGGGGGGTATGCAGATACGCAGTATTTT. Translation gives CASSLRGGYADTQYF.